This record looks at one TCR beta chain sequence and its context. The sample comes from a study of blood T cell repertoires in COVID-19. At the level of the study: PBMCs, B-cell-depleted T cells, or T cells provided the cDNA or gDNA that made up the material.

TCRdb's copy holds only in-frame clones and misses some; the assay was immunoSEQ multiplex PCR. The data show about 210,000 clones, about 83% seen once. Participants' reported clinical history set cohort assignment. Contact with a PCR-confirmed or clinician-diagnosed COVID-19 case occurred within 2 weeks of entry. The receptor comes from a woman aged 30 to 39 who had been exposed to COVID-19. Sequencing was done on a sample of PBMCs or T cells enriched from blood (not recorded which).

In DNA, the CDR3 is TGTGCCAGCACCGCGACAGTGAACACTGAAGCTTTCTTT. Amino acid sequence: CASTATVNTEAFF. The chain recombines TRBV7-2 with TRBJ1-1, with D tentatively TRBD1 (5 bases). V was shortened by 7 bases and J by 0 bases, with 9 bases between the two germline ends. Germline V gene lookup returns CDR1 SGHTA and CDR2 FQGNSA. The CDR3 loop spans 13 amino acids.